The entry that follows covers one TCR beta chain sequence. The target antigen is unknown. TCRdb called the RT-PCR reads again in MiXCR, with one record for every CDR3 protein. The data contain roughly 290,000 distinct CDR3 sequences, just over 20% of them singletons. This specimen belongs to a study of response to subunit inactivated influenza vaccine. Germline values: CDR1 LNHDA, CDR2 SQIVND (reference sequence). V shed 7 bases and J shed 4 bases, with 14 bases lying between them. CDR3 size: 14 residues. Study-level results: The authors suggested that every seasonal influenza vaccination recruits few new T cells.

This material consisted of PBMCs from blood, taken 21 months after vaccination. The sequence was collected from a man aged 50 to 75 who received an inactivated influenza vaccine. The J gene is TRBJ1-3, the V gene TRBV19; D is possibly TRBD1 (5 bases). CDR3: CASTTGTGGNTIYF. For the CDR3, the DNA is TGTGCCAGTACGACCGGGACCGGAGGAAACACCATATATTTT.